The 7 T cell receptor beta chains below all came from one sample that was sequenced in a study of cytomegalovirus exposure and HLA in healthy donors. PCR used 60 Vbeta primers and 13 Jbeta primers. Some clones are missing from TCRdb's copy, which holds only in-frame ones; the method was immunoSEQ multiplex PCR. The data hold about 200,000 clones, with 70% to 85% observed a single time. Sequencing was done on a sample of PBMCs. Receptors originate from a man aged 45-65 years in good health and CMV-seronegative.

The V call is TRBV29-1, the J call TRBJ2-1, with TRBD2 matching over 13 bases. CDR3 length: 17 residues. Germline V CDR1 and CDR2: SQVTM, ANQGSEA. V shed 7 bases, J shed 10 bases, and the junction held 19 bases outside the gene matches. The CDR3 region is CSGGGEWGLAGKGEQFF. The CDR3 nucleotides are TGCAGCGGGGGAGGAGAATGGGGACTAGCGGGAAAGGGGGAGCAGTTCTTC.

This chain joins TRBV4-1 and TRBJ2-7, with 12 bases matching TRBD2. In germline, CDR1 is MGHRA, CDR2 YSYEKL. This CDR3 is built from 16 residues. The ends lost 4 bases at V and 2 bases at J; junction bases unmatched: 6. The CDR3 is CASSPSRLAGAYEQYF. The CDR3, as DNA: TGCGCCAGCAGCCCAAGTCGACTAGCGGGAGCCTACGAGCAGTACTTC.

This rearrangement joins TRBV27 to TRBJ2-7; TRBD1 aligns across 7 bases. This CDR3 is 14 amino acids long. CDR1 is MNHEY, CDR2 SMNVEV, per germline (reference sequence). V shed 5 bases, J shed 4 bases, and the junction held 8 bases outside the gene matches. The CDR3 nucleotides read TGTGCCAGCAGTCCAAGGACAGGACCTTACGAGCAGTACTTC. Translated, it gives CASSPRTGPYEQYF.

This chain joins TRBV29-1 and TRBJ2-1, with D perhaps TRBD2 (7 bases). Between the trimmed V and J ends, which lost 1 base and 6 bases, there was a span of 19 bases. The CDR3 has 16 amino acids. CDR1 is SQVTM, CDR2 ANQGSEA, per germline. The DNA for the CDR3 is TGCAGCGTTGAAGGGGAAGGGGGGGAGGGCCGCAATGAGCAGTTCTTC. Its protein is CSVEGEGGEGRNEQFF.

This sequence joins TRBV28 and TRBJ1-5, with D unresolved. Germline V gene sequence: CDR1 MDHEN, CDR2 SYDVKM. V dropped 6 bases and J dropped 2 bases, with 14 bases sitting between them. The CDR3 is 15 residues long. The CDR3 is CASRPSGKGNQPQHF. The CDR3 DNA follows: TGTGCCAGCAGGCCCTCGGGGAAAGGCAATCAGCCCCAGCATTTT. Together with reference TRBV28 and TRBJ1-5, the CDR3 gives the full variable domain: DVKVTQSSRYLVKRTGEKVFLECVQDMDHENMFWYRQDPGLGLRLIYFSYDVKMKEKGDIPEGYSVSREKKERFSLILESASTNQTSMYLCASRPSGKGNQPQHFGDGTRLSIL.

V usage is TRBV30 and J usage is TRBJ1-5; TRBD1 aligns across 7 bases. The germline V gene encodes CDR1 GTSNPN and CDR2 SVGIG (reference sequence). The V segment lost 5 bases and the J segment 6 bases; nucleotides outside the gene matches: 4. The CDR3 loop spans 12 amino acids. DNA for the CDR3: TGTGCCTGGGGACAGGCTGGTCAGCCCCAGCATTTT. Translation gives CAWGQAGQPQHF.

The rearrangement joins TRBV5-1 to TRBJ2-5; unclear D gene. The CDR3 is 14 residues long. V was pared by 2 bases and J by 1 base, with 9 bases between. Germline CDR1 and CDR2: SGHRS and YFSETQ. The CDR3 nucleotides are TGCGCCAGCAGCTTATATAGCAGCCAAGAGACCCAGTACTTC. Protein product: CASSLYSSQETQYF.